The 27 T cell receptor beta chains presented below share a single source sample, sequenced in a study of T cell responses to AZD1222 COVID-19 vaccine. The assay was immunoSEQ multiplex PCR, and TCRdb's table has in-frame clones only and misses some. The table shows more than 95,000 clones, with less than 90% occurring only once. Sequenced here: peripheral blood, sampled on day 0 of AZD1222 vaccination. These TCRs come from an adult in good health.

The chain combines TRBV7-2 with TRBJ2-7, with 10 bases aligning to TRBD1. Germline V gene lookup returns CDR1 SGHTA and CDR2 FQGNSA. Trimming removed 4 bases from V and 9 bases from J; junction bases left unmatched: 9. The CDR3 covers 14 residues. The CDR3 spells CASSSGTGALGQYF. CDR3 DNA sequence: TGTGCCAGCAGCTCGGGGACAGGGGCTCTAGGGCAGTACTTC.

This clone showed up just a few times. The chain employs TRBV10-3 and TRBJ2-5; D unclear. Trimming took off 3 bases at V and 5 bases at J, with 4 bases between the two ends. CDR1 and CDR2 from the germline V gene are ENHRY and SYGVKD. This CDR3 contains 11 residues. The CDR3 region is CAISEKETQYF. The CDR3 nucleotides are TGTGCCATCAGTGAAAAGGAGACCCAGTACTTC.

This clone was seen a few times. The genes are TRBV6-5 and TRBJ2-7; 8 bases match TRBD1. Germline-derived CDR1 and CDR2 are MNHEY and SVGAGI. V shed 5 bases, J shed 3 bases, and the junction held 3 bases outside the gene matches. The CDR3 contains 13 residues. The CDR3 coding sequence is TGTGCCAGCAGTATTACAGGGGGCTACGAGCAGTACTTC. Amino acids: CASSITGGYEQYF.

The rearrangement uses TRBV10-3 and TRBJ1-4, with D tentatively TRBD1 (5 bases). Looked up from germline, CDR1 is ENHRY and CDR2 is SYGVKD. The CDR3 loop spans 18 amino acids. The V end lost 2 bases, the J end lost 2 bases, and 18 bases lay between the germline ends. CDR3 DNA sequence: TGTGCCATCAGTGAGGGCGGGACTAGCGGGAGTACTAATGAAAAACTGTTTTTT. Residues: CAISEGGTSGSTNEKLFF.

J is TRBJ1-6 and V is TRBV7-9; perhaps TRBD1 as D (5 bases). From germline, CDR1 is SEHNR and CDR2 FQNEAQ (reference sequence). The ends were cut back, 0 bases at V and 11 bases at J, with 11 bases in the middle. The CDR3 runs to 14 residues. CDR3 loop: CASSLAPRAAPLHF. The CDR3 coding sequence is TGTGCCAGCAGCTTAGCGCCCAGGGCGGCACCCCTCCACTTT.

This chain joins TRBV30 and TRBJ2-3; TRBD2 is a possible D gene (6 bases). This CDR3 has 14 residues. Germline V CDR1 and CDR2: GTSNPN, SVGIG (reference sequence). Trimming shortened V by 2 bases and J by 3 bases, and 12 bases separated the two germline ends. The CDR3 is CAWSYGGKTDTQYF. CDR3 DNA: TGTGCCTGGAGTTATGGCGGGAAAACAGATACGCAGTATTTT.

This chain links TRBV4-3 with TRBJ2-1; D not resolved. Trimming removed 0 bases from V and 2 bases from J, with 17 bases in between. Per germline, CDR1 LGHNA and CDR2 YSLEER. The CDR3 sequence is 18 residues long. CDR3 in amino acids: CASSQDAGDAATYNEQFF. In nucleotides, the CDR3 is TGCGCCAGCAGCCAAGACGCTGGTGACGCGGCCACCTACAATGAGCAGTTCTTC.

Here the CDR3 reads CASSLTYGLAGGREQYF. The CDR3 nucleotides read TGTGCCAGCAGCTTGACATACGGACTAGCGGGAGGAAGGGAGCAGTACTTC. The gene calls are TRBV7-9 and TRBJ2-7; 14 nucleotides agree with TRBD2. The CDR3 runs to 17 residues. Per the germline V gene, CDR1 is SEHNR and CDR2 is FQNEAQ (reference sequence). Trimming at V came to 3 bases and at J to 7 bases, leaving 11 bases not matched to a gene.

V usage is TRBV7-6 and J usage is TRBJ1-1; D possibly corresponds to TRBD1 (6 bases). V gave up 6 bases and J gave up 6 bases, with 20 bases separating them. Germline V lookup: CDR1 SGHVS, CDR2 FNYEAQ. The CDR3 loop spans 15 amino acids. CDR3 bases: TGTGCCAGCAGGGACCAGGGAGCGGGGGCGGCTGAAGCTTTCTTT. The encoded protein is CASRDQGAGAAEAFF.

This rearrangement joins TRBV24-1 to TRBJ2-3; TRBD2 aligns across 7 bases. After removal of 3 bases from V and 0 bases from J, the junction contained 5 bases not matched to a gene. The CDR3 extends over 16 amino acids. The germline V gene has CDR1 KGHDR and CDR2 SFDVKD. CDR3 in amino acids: CATSDHGGGSTDTQYF. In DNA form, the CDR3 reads TGTGCCACCAGTGATCACGGCGGGGGTAGCACAGATACGCAGTATTTT.

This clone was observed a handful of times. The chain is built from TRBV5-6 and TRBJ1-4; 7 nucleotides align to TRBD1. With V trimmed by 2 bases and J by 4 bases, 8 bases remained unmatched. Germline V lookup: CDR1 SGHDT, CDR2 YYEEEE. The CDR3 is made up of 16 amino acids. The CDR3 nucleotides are TGTGCCAGCAGCTTATTCGGGGCAGGGGGTAATGAAAAACTGTTTTTT. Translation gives CASSLFGAGGNEKLFF.

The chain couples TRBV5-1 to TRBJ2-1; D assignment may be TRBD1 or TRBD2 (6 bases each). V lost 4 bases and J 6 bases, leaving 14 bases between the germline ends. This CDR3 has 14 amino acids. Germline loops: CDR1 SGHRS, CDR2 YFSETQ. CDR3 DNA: TGCGCCAGCAGCGATGTTCGGGGGCGCAATGAGCAGTTCTTC. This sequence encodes CASSDVRGRNEQFF.

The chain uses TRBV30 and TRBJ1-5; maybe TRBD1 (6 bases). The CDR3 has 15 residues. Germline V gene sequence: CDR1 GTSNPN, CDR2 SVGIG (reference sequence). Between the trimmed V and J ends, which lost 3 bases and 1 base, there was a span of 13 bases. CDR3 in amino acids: CAWRLAGASNQPQHF. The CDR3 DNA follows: TGTGCCTGGAGACTCGCGGGGGCAAGCAATCAGCCCCAGCATTTT.

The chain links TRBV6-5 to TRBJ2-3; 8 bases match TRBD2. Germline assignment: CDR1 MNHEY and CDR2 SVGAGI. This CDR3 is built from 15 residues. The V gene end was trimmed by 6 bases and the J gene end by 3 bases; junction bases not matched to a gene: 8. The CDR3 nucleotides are TGTGCCAGCAGGACAGCGGGAGCGGGGACAGATACGCAGTATTTT. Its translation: CASRTAGAGTDTQYF.

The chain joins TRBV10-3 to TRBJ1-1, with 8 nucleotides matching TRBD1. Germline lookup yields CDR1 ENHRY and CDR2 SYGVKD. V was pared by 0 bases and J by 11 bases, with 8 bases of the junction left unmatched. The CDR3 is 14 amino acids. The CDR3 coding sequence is TGTGCCATCAGTGAGTCGATGACAGGGGAGGATGCTTTCTTT. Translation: CAISESMTGEDAFF.

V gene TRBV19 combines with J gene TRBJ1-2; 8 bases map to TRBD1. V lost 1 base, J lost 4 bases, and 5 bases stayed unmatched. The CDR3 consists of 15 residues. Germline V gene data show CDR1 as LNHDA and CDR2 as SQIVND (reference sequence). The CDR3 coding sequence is TGTGCCAGTAGTATAGGACAGGGGTTCCTCTATGGCTACACCTTC. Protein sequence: CASSIGQGFLYGYTF. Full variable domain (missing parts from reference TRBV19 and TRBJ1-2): DGGITQSPKYLFRKEGQNVTLSCEQNLNHDAMYWYRQDPGQGLRLIYYSQIVNDFQKGDIAEGYSVSREKKESFPLTVTSAQKNPTAFYLCASSIGQGFLYGYTFGSGTRLTVV.

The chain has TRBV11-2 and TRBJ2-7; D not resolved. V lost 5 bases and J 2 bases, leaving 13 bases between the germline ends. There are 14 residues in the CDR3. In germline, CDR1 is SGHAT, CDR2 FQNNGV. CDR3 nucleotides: TGTGCCAGCAGCCCCTTTCGGTCTACCTACGAGCAGTACTTC. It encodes CASSPFRSTYEQYF.

CDR3 in amino acids: CASSFRGGNTEAFF. In DNA form, the CDR3 reads TGTGCCAGCAGCTTTAGGGGGGGGAACACTGAAGCTTTCTTT. V and J are TRBV3-1 (or the pseudogene TRBV3-2) and TRBJ1-1; tentatively, D is TRBD1 (6 bases). The V gene lost 5 bases and the J gene lost 1 base, with 11 bases spanning the gap. The germline V gene encodes CDR1 LGHDT and CDR2 YNNKEL (reference sequence). The CDR3 runs 14 residues.

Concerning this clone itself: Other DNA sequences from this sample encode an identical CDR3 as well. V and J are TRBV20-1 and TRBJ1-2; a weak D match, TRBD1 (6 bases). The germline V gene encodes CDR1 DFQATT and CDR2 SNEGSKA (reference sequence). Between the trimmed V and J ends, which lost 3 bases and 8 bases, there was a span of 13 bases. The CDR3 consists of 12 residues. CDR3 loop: CSASARGEGYTF. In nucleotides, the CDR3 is TGCAGTGCTAGTGCCAGGGGAGAGGGCTACACCTTC.

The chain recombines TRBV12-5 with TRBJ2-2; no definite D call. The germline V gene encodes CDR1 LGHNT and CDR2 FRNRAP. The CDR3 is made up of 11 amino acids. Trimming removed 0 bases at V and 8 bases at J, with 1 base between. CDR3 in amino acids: CASGLVGELFF. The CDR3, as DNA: TGTGCTAGTGGTTTGGTAGGGGAGCTGTTTTTT. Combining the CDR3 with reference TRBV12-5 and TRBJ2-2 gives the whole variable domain DARVTQTPRHKVTEMGQEVTMRCQPILGHNTVFWYRQTMMQGLELLAYFRNRAPLDDSGMPKDRFSAEMPDATLATLKIQPSEPRDSAVYFCASGLVGELFFGEGSRLTVL.

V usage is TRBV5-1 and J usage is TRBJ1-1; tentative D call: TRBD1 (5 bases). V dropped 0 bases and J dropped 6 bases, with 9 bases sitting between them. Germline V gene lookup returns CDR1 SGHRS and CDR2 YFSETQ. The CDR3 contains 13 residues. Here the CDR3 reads CASSLGGTPEAFF. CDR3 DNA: TGCGCCAGCAGCTTGGGGGGGACCCCTGAAGCTTTCTTT.

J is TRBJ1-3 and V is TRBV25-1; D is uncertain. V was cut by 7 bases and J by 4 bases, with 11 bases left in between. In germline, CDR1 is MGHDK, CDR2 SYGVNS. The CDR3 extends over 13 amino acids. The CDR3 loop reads CASTPQTGNTIYF. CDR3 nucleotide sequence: TGTGCCAGCACTCCGCAGACCGGAAACACCATATATTTT.

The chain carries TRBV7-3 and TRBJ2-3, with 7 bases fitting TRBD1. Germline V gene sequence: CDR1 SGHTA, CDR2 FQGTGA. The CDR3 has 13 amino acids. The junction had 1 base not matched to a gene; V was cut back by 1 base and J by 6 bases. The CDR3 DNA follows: TGTGCCAGCAGCTTAAAGGGGGCGGATACGCAGTATTTT. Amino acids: CASSLKGADTQYF.

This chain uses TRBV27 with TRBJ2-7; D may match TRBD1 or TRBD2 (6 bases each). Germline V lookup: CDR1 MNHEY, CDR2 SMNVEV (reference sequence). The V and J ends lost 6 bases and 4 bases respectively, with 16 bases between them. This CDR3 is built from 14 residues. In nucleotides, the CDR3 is TGTGCCAGCAGGTGGGGGGCGGGTGTGTACGAGCAGTACTTC. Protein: CASRWGAGVYEQYF.

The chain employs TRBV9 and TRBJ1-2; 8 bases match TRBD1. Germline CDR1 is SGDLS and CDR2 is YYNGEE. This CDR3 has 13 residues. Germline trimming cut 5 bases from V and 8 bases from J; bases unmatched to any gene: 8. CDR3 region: CASRRTGSEGYTF. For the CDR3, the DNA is TGTGCCAGCAGAAGGACAGGGAGTGAAGGCTACACCTTC. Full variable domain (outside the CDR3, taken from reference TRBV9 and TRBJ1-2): DSGVTQTPKHLITATGQRVTLRCSPRSGDLSVYWYQQSLDQGLQFLIQYYNGEERAKGNILERFSAQQFPDLHSELNLSSLELGDSALYFCASRRTGSEGYTFGSGTRLTVV.

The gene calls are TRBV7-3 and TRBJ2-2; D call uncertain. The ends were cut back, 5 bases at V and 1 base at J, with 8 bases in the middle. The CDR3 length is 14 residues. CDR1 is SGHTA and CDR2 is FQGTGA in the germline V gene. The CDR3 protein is CASSLLWNTGELFF. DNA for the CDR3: TGTGCCAGCAGCCTCTTGTGGAACACCGGGGAGCTGTTTTTT.

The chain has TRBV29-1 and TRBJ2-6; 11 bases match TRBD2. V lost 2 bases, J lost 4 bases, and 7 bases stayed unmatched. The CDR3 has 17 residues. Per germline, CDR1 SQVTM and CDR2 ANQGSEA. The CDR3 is CSVERLAGGPGANVLTF. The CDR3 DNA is TGCAGCGTTGAAAGGCTAGCGGGGGGCCCCGGGGCCAACGTCCTGACTTTC.